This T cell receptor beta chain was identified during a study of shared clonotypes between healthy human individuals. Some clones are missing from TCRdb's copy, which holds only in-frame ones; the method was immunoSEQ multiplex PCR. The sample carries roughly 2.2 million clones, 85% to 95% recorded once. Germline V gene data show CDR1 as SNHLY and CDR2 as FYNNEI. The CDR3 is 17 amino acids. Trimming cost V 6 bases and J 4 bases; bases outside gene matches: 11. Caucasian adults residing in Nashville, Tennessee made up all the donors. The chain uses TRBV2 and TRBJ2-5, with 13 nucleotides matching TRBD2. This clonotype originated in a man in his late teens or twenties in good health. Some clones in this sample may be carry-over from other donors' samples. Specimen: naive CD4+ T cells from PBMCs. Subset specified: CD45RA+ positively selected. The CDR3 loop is CASRRTSGSLSRETQYF. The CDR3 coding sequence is TGTGCCAGCAGGAGGACTAGCGGGAGTTTGAGCCGAGAGACCCAGTACTTC.